This T cell receptor (beta chain) was obtained from a study of neoadjuvant anti-PD-1 for oral cavity cancer. Per germline, CDR1 MDHEN and CDR2 SYDVKM. This CDR3 has 14 amino acids. The ends were cut back, 5 bases at V and 1 base at J, with 9 bases in the middle. TCRdb's table, derived via immunoSEQ multiplex PCR, lists solely in-frame clones and lacks some. Seen here are some 71,000 clones, about 83% observed once, and the top ten hold 3% to 4%. The sample here was PBMCs, taken before nivolumab (anti-PD-1) treatment. V is TRBV28 and J is TRBJ1-5; possible D gene TRBD1, 5 bases. This receptor was identified in a person aged 35-79 years with oral cavity squamous cell carcinoma. CDR3 sequence reads: CASSPGGSNQPQHF. Written as DNA, the CDR3 is TGTGCCAGCAGTCCCGGGGGGAGCAATCAGCCCCAGCATTTT. The full variable domain, its missing parts supplied by reference TRBV28 and TRBJ1-5, is DVKVTQSSRYLVKRTGEKVFLECVQDMDHENMFWYRQDPGLGLRLIYFSYDVKMKEKGDIPEGYSVSREKKERFSLILESASTNQTSMYLCASSPGGSNQPQHFGDGTRLSIL.